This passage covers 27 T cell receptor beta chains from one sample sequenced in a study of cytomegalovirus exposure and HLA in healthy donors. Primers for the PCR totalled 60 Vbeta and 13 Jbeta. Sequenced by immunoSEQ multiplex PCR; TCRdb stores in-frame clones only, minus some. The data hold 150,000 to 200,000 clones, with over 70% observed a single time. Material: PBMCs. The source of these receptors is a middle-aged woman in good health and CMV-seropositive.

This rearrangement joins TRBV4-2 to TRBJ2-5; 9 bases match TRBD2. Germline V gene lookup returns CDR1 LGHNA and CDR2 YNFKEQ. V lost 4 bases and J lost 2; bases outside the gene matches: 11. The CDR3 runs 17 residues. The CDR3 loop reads CASSPTVGRGGQETQYF. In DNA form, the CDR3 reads TGTGCCAGCAGCCCCACTGTGGGGCGGGGGGGACAAGAGACCCAGTACTTC.

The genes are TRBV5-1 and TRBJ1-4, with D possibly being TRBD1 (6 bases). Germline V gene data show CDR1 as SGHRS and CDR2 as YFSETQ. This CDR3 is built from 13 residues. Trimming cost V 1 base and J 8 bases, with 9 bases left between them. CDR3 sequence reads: CASSLTGNEKLFF. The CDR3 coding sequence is TGCGCCAGCAGCTTGACAGGGAACGAAAAACTGTTTTTT.

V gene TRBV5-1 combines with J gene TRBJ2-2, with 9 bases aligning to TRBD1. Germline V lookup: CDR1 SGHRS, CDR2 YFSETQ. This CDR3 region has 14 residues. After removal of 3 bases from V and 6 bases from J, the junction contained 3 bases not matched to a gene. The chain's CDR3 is CASSSTGGSGELFF. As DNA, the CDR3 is TGCGCCAGCAGCTCAACAGGGGGCTCCGGGGAGCTGTTTTTT.

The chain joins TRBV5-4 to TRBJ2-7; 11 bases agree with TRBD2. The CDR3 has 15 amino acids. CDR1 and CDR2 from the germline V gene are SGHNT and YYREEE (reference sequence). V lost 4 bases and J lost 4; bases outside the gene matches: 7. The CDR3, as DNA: TGTGCCAGCAGCCCCGGGACTAGCGGAAATTACGAGCAGTACTTC. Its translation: CASSPGTSGNYEQYF.

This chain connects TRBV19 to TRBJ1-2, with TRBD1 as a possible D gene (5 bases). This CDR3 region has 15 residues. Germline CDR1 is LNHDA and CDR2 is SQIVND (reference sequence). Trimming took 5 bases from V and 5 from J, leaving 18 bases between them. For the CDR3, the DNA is TGTGCCAGTAGTGCAGGAAGGGGATCAACTTATGGCTACACCTTC. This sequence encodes CASSAGRGSTYGYTF.

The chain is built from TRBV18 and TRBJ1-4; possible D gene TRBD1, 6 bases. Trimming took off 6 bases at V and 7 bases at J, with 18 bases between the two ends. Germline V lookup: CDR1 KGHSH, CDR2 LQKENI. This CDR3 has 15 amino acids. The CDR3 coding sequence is TGTGCCAGCTCTCGAAGTCAGGGGCCGGGTGAAAAACTGTTTTTT. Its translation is CASSRSQGPGEKLFF.

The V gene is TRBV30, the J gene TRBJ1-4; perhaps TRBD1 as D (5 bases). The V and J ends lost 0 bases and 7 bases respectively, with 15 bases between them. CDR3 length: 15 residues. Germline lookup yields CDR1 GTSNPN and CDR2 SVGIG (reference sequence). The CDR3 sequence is CAWSVLGQGSEKLFF. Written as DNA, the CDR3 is TGTGCCTGGAGTGTTCTTGGTCAGGGCAGTGAAAAACTGTTTTTT.

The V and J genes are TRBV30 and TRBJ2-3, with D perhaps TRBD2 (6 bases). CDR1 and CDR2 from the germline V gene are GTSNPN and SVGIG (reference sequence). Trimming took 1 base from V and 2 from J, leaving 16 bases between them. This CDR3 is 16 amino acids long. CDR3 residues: CAWSAGTAGFTDTQYF. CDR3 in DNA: TGTGCCTGGAGTGCCGGGACGGCGGGATTCACAGATACGCAGTATTTT.

CDR3: CASSITSGGVGEQFF. In DNA, the CDR3 is TGCGCCAGCAGCATCACTAGCGGGGGGGTCGGTGAGCAGTTCTTC. The rearrangement joins TRBV5-1 to TRBJ2-1; 13 bases line up with TRBD2. The germline gives CDR1 SGHRS, CDR2 YFSETQ. V lost 4 bases to trimming and J lost 9 bases; unmatched junction nucleotides: 7. The CDR3 length is 15 residues.

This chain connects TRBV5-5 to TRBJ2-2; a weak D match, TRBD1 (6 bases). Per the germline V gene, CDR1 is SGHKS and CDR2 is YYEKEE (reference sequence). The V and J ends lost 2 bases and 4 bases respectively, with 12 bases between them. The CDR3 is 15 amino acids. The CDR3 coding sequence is TGTGCCAGCAGCTTTGGGACAAGCCGCACCGGGGAGCTGTTTTTT. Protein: CASSFGTSRTGELFF.

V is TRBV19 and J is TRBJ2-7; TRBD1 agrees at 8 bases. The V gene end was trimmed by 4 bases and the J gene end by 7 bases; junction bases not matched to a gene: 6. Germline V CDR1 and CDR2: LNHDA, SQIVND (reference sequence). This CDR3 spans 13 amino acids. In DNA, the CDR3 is TGTGCCAGTAGTACGACAGGGGATCGGGAGCAGTACTTC. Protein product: CASSTTGDREQYF.

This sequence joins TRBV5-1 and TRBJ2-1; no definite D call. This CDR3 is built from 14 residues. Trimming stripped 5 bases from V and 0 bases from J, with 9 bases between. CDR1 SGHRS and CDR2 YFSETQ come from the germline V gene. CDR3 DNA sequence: TGCGCCAGCAGATCTGAGAGCTCCTACAATGAGCAGTTCTTC. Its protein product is CASRSESSYNEQFF.

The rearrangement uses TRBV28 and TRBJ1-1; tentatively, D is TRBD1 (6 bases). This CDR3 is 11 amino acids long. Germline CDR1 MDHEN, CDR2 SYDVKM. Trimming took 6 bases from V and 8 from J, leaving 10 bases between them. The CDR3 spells CASRTTGEAFF. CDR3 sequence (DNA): TGTGCCAGCAGGACAACAGGGGAAGCTTTCTTT.

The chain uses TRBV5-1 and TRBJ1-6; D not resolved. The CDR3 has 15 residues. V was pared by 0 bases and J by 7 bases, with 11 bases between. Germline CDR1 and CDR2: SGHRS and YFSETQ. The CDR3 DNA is TGCGCCAGCAGCTTGGCTTCTTCCAGAAATTCACCCCTCCACTTT. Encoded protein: CASSLASSRNSPLHF.

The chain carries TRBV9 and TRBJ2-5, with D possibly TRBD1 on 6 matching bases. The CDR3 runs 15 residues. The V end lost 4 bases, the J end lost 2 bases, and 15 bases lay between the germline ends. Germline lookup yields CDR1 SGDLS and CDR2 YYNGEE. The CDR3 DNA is TGTGCCAGCAGCCTTACTCAGGGGTCTCAAGAGACCCAGTACTTC. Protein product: CASSLTQGSQETQYF.

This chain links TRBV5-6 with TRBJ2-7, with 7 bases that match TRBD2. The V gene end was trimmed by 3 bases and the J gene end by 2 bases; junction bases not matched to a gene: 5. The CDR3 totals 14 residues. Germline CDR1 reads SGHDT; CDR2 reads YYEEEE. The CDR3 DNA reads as TGTGCCAGCAGCTCGGGGGAGGGTGCCTACGAGCAGTACTTC. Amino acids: CASSSGEGAYEQYF.

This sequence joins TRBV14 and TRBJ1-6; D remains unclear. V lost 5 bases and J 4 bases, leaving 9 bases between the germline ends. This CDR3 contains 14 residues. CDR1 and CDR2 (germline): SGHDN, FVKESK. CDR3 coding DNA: TGTGCCAGCAGCAGACTGACTTATAATTCACCCCTCCACTTT. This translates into CASSRLTYNSPLHF.

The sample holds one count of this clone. For the CDR3, the DNA is TGCGCCAGCAGCCAAGAATCCGCGGCCACCGGGGAGCTGTTTTTT. Its protein product is CASSQESAATGELFF. The rearrangement joins TRBV4-3 to TRBJ2-2; D unresolved. CDR1 LGHNA and CDR2 YSLEER come from the germline V gene. The ends were cut back, 0 bases at V and 4 bases at J, with 9 bases in the middle. The CDR3 runs 15 residues.

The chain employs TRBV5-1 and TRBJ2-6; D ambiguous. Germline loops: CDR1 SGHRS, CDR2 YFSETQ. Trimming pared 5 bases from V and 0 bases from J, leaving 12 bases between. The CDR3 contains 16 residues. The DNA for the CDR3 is TGCGCCAGCAGGAGACAACCCCTCTCTGGGGCCAACGTCCTGACTTTC. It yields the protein CASRRQPLSGANVLTF.

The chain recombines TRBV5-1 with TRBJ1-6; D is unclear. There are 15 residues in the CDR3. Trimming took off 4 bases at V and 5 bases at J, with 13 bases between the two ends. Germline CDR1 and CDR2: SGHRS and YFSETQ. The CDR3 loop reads CASSPEFTNNSPLHF. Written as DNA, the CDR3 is TGCGCCAGCAGCCCGGAGTTTACTAATAATTCACCCCTCCACTTT.

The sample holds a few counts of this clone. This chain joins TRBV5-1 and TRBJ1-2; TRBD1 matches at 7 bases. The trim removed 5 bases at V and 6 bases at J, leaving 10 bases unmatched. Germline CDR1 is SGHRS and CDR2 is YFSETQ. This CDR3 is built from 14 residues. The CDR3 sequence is CASRATRDRDGYTF. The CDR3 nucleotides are TGCGCCAGCAGAGCAACCCGGGACAGAGATGGCTACACCTTC.

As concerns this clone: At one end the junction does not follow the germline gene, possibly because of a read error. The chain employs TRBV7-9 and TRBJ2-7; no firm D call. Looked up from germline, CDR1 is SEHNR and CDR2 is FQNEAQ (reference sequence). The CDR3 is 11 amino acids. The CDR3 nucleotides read TGTTCCAGCAGCTCGACTTACGAGCAGTACTTC. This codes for CSSSSTYEQYF.

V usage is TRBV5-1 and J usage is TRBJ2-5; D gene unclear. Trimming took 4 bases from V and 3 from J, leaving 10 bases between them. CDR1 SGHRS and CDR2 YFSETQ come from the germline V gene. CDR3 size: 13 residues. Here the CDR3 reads CASSLGSEETQYF. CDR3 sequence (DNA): TGCGCCAGCAGCCTAGGATCGGAAGAGACCCAGTACTTC.

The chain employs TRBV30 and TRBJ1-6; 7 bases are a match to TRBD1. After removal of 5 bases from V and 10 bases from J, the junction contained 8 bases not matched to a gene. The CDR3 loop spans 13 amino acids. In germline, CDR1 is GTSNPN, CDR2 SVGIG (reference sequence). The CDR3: CAWARQGNSPLHF. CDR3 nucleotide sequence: TGTGCCTGGGCACGACAGGGAAACTCACCCCTCCACTTT.

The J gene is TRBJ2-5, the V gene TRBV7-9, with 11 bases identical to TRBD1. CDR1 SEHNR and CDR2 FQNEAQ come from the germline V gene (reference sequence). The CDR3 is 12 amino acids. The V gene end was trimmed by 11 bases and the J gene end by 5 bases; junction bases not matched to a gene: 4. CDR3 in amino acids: CAGQGAGETQYF. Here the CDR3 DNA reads TGTGCCGGACAGGGGGCGGGTGAGACCCAGTACTTC.

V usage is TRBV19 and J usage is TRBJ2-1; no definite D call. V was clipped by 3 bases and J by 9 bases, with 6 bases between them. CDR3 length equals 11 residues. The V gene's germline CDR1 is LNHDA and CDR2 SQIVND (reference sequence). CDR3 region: CASSMRFEQFF. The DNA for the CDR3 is TGTGCCAGTAGTATGAGGTTTGAGCAGTTCTTC.

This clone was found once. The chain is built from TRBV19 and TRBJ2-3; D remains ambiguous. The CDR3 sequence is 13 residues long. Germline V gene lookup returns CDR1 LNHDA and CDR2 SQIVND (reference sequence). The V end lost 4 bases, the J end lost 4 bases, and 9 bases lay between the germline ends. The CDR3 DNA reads TGTGCCAGTAGTACTCGTCAGGCAGATACGCAGTATTTT. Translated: CASSTRQADTQYF.